This T cell receptor beta chain was captured in a study of tumor and adjacent non-tumor tissue in lung cancer. The template was RNA from unsorted bulk tissue. The normal lung tissue was taken more than 3 cm from the tumor edge. Newly diagnosed lung cancer patients had thoracic surgery in China, August–late 2014, without prior chemotherapy. The library came from three nested PCR rounds adapted from ARM-PCR protocols. TCRdb re-called the multiplex PCR reads with MiXCR, one entry per CDR3 protein. The sample yields around 82,000 distinct CDR3 sequences, about 82% seen once. With regard to this clonotype: The junction does not match germline at one end; this may be a read error.

The CDR3 has 13 amino acids. The germline V gene has CDR1 SGHAT and CDR2 FQNNGV. This TCR was recovered from a man aged 55 to 70 with non-small cell lung cancer. The genes are TRBV11-2 and TRBJ1-1; no clear D. Material for sequencing was distant non-tumor lung tissue. CDR3 DNA sequence: TGTGCCAGCAGTCCGACCGCGCCCACTGAAGTTTTCTTT. Its translation: CASSPTAPTEVFF.